This T cell receptor (beta chain) is from a study of Graves' ophthalmopathy and Graves' hyperthyroidism. Background on the study: Stable hyperthyroid donors showed no ophthalmopathy during 18 months follow-up.

People with hyperthyroidism were aged 18 to 65 and newly diagnosed, under 2 months' duration. Among the exclusions were patients with other autoimmune diseases, uncontrolled infections, pregnancy or lactation. Amplification targeted the TCR beta CDR3 regions, with RNA transcripts as the source material. First-round RT-PCR with HTBI primers preceded a second-round multiplex PCR. From the multiplex PCR reads, TCRdb called clonotypes with MiXCR, one entry per CDR3 protein. Among 450,000 to 600,000 distinct CDR3 sequences listed, about two fifths were seen once. The sample comprised peripheral blood or thyroid tissue (not recorded which). The clonotype originates from an adult man with Graves' hyperthyroidism.

In DNA, the CDR3 is TGTGCCAGCAGTGACGGGGGGCACTCGAAGTACCAGCATTTT. Encoded protein: CASSDGGHSKYQHF. The chain employs TRBV2 and TRBJ1-5; TRBD1 is a possible D gene (6 bases). The ends were cut back, 3 bases at V and 12 bases at J, with 18 bases in the middle. The CDR3 has 14 amino acids. CDR1 is SNHLY and CDR2 is FYNNEI in the germline V gene.